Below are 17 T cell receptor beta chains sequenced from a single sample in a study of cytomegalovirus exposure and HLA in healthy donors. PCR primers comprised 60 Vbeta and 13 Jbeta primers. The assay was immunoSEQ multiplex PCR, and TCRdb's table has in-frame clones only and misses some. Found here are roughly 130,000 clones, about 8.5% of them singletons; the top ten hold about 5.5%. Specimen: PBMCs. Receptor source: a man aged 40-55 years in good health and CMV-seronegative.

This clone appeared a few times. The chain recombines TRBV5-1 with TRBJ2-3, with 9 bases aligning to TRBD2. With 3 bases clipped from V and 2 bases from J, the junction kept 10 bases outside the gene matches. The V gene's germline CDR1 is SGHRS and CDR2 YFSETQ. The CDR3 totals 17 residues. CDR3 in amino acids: CASSSRTSAYSTDTQYF. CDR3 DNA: TGCGCCAGCAGCTCCCGGACTAGCGCGTATTCCACAGATACGCAGTATTTT.

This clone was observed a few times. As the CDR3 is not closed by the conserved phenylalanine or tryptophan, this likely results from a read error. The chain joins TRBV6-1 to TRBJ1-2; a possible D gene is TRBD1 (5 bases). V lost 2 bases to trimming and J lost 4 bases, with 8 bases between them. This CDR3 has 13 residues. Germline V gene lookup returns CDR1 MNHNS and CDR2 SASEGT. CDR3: CASSEPGIYGYTV. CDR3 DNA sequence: TGTGCCAGCAGTGAACCAGGGATCTATGGCTACACCGTC.

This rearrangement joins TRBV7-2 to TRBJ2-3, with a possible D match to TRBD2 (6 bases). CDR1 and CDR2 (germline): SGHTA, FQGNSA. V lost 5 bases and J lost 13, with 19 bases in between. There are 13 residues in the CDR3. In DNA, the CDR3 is TGTGCCAGCAGCCTACAGGCGGCTAGCGTGGAGTATTTT. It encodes CASSLQAASVEYF.

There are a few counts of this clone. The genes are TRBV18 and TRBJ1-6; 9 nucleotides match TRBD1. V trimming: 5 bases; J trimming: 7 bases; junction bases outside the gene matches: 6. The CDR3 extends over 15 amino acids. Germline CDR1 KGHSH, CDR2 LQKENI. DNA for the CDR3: TGTGCCAGCTCAGGACAGGGACAGGGAAATTCACCCCTCCACTTT. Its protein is CASSGQGQGNSPLHF.

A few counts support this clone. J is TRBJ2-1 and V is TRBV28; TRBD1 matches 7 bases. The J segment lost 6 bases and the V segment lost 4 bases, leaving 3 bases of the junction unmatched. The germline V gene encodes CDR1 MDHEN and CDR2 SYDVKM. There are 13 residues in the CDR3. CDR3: CASSYRGRNEQFF. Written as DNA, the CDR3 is TGTGCCAGCAGTTACAGGGGACGCAATGAGCAGTTCTTC.

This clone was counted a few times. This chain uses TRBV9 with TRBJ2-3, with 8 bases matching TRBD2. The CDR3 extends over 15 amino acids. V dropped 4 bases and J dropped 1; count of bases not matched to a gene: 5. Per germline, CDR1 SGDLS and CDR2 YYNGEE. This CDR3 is CASSPGGSRTDTQYF. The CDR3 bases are TGTGCCAGCAGCCCGGGGGGGTCTCGCACAGATACGCAGTATTTT. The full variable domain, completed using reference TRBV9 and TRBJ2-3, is DSGVTQTPKHLITATGQRVTLRCSPRSGDLSVYWYQQSLDQGLQFLIQYYNGEERAKGNILERFSAQQFPDLHSELNLSSLELGDSALYFCASSPGGSRTDTQYFGPGTRLTVL.

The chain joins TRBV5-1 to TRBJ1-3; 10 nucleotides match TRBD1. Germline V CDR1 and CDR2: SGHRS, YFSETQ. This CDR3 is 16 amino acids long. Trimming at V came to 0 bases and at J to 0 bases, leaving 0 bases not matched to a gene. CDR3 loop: CASSLGTGGSGNTIYF. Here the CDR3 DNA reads TGCGCCAGCAGCTTGGGGACAGGGGGCTCTGGAAACACCATATATTTT.

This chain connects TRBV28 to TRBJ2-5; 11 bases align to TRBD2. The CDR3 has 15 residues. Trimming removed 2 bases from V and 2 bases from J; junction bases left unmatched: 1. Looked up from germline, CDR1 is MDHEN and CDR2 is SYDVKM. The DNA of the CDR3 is TGTGCCAGCAGTTTAGTAGCGGGGGGGCAAGAGACCCAGTACTTC. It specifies CASSLVAGGQETQYF.

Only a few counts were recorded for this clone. CDR3: CASSLRTASTDTQYF. The DNA of the CDR3 is TGCGCCAGCAGCCTCCGGACAGCTTCCACAGATACGCAGTATTTT. The rearrangement uses TRBV5-1 and TRBJ2-3; TRBD1 might be the D (6 bases). The ends were cut back, 4 bases at V and 2 bases at J, with 14 bases in the middle. There are 15 residues in the CDR3. Germline CDR1 is SGHRS and CDR2 is YFSETQ.

The CDR3 region has the DNA TGTGCCAGCACCGATCGGGGGCGGGGGAGTTGGACGCAGTATTTT. It is translated as CASTDRGRGSWTQYF. The chain employs TRBV6-5 and TRBJ2-3, with D perhaps matching TRBD2 (7 bases). Trimming pared 7 bases from V and 9 bases from J, leaving 23 bases between. The CDR3 loop spans 15 amino acids. Germline V lookup: CDR1 MNHEY, CDR2 SVGAGI.

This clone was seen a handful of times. CDR3 sequence (DNA): TGTGCCAGCAGTGAATATCGTCAGGGAAGTTCACCCCTCCACTTT. This encodes CASSEYRQGSSPLHF. This rearrangement joins TRBV25-1 to TRBJ1-6; tentatively, D is TRBD1 (5 bases). The V end lost 0 bases, the J end lost 9 bases, and 12 bases lay between the germline ends. This CDR3 is 15 amino acids long. CDR1 and CDR2 from the germline V gene are MGHDK and SYGVNS.

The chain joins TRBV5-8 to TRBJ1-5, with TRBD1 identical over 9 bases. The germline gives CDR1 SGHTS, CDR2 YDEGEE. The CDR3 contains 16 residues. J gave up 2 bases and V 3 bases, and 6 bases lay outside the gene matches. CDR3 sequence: CASSWGQGRGNQPQHF. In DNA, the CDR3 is TGTGCCAGCAGCTGGGGACAGGGCCGGGGCAATCAGCCCCAGCATTTT.

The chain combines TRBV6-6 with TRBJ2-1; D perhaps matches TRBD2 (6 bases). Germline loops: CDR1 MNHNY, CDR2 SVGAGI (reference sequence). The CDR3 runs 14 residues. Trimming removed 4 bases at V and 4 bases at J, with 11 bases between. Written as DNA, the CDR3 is TGTGCCAGCAGTTTGGAGGGTTATTACAATGAGCAGTTCTTC. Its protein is CASSLEGYYNEQFF.

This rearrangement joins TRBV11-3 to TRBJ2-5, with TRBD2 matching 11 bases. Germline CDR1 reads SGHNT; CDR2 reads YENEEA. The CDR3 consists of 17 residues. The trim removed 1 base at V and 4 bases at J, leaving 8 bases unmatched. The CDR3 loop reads CASSLGLAGGLGETQYF. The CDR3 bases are TGTGCCAGCAGCTTAGGGCTAGCGGGGGGCCTGGGAGAGACCCAGTACTTC.

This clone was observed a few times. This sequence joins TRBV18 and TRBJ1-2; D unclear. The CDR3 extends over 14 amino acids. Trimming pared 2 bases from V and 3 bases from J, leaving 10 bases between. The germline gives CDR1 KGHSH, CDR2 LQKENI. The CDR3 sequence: CASSPGEGDYGYTF. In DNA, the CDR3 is TGTGCCAGCTCACCAGGGGAGGGAGACTATGGCTACACCTTC.

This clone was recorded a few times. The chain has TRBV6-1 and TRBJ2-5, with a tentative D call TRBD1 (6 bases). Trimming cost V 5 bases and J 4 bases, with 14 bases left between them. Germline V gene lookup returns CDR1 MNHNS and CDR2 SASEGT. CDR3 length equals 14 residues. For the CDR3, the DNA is TGTGCCAGCAGTACCACAGGGATGGGAGAGACCCAGTACTTC. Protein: CASSTTGMGETQYF.

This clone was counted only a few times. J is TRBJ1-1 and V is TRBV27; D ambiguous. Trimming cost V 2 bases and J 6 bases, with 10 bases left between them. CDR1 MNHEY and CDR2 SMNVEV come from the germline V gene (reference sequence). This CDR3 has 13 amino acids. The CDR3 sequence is CASSLLGAPEAFF. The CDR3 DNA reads TGTGCCAGCAGTTTACTAGGCGCCCCTGAAGCTTTCTTT.